The present TCR beta chain was sequenced within a study of blood T cell repertoires in COVID-19. Study in general: Nucleic acid was either cDNA or gDNA, and it came from T cells, B-cell-depleted T cells, or PBMCs.

Seattle patients were enrolled while actively infected and followed longitudinally. Trimming stripped 1 base from V and 5 bases from J, with 9 bases between. The CDR3 is 13 residues long. Germline CDR1 reads SQVTM; CDR2 reads ANQGSEA. In the source study's methods: Using reference gene primer amplification, nucleated cell counts were estimated. Profiling relied on immunoSEQ multiplex PCR, and the TCRdb table lists in-frame clones only, not all of them. That table gives V, J and clone size, and the DNA gave D and trimming. The data contain roughly 70,000 clones, roughly 71% of them singletons. V and J are TRBV29-1 and TRBJ1-5; D might be TRBD1 (5 bases). The specimen sequenced was peripheral blood. This sequence was found in a man between 60 and 70 years old with COVID-19, enrolled during active disease. CDR3 DNA sequence: TGCAGCGTTGAAGGGGGAGGGGATCAGCCCCAGCATTTT. Its protein is CSVEGGGDQPQHF.